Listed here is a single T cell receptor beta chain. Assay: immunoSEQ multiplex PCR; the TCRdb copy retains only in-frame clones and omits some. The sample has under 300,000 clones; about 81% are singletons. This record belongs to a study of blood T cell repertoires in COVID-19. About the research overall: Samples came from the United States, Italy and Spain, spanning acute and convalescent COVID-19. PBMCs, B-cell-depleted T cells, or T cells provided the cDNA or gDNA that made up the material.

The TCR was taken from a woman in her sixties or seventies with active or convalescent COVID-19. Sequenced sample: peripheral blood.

The CDR3 sequence: CASSYSGQGGTEAFF. The CDR3 DNA follows: TGTGCCAGCAGTTACTCGGGACAGGGGGGCACTGAAGCTTTCTTT. The rearrangement links TRBV6-5 to TRBJ1-1, with TRBD1 matching 11 bases. After removal of 0 bases from V and 4 bases from J, the junction contained 1 base not matched to a gene. The CDR3 consists of 15 residues. Germline lookup yields CDR1 MNHEY and CDR2 SVGAGI.